Listed below are T cell receptor beta chains from one sample, sequenced in a study of T cell responses to AZD1222 COVID-19 vaccine. TCRdb's table, derived via immunoSEQ multiplex PCR, lists solely in-frame clones and lacks some. Among over 85,000 clones listed, around 89% were seen once. The source material was peripheral blood, sampled on day 0 of AZD1222 vaccination. The receptors originated from an adult in good health. CDR3s include the opening cysteine and the closing phenylalanine or tryptophan.

>TRBV18|TRBJ2-5
CASPPRQGAEETQYF
>TRBV24-1|TRBJ1-1
CATEGGGNTEAFF
>TRBV19|TRBJ2-5
CASSTQGSRETQYF
>TRBV24-1|TRBJ2-7
CATSGGKGTGVEQYF
>TRBV6-5|TRBJ2-4
CASSYVQEKNIQYF
>TRBV7-2|TRBJ1-2
CASSLAPRQDPYGYTF
>TRBV24-1|TRBJ2-1
CATSQGGLDEQFF
>TRBV6-5|TRBJ1-5
CASSSRATLSNQPQHF
>TRBV20-1|TRBJ2-3
CSARIDTQYF
>TRBV7-2|TRBJ1-2
CASSLGPSVGYTF
>TRBV7-9|TRBJ1-2
CASSLGVLAYTF
>TRBV5-1|TRBJ1-1
CASSLAGTGNTEAFF
>TRBV6-2/TRBV6-3|TRBJ2-7
CASSSAGLTGYEQYF
>TRBV3-1/TRBV3-2|TRBJ1-2
CASSQRGQFYGYTF
>TRBV27|TRBJ1-4
CASSRGWAREEKLFF
>TRBV27|TRBJ1-1
CASSLAPPGPTEAFF
>TRBV6-2/TRBV6-3|TRBJ2-5
CASSYSGPGTQYF
>TRBV5-5|TRBJ1-4
CASSLAGGDGEKLFF
>TRBV18|TRBJ1-1
CASSPPTGQVENTEAFF
>TRBV6-6|TRBJ2-7
CASSSQTSGSYEQYF
>TRBV2|TRBJ1-4
CASSAGQGGKLFF
>TRBV29-1|TRBJ1-2
CSVVGGDYGYTF
>TRBV7-3|TRBJ2-7
CASSLYANYEQYF
>TRBV7-2|TRBJ1-3
CASSLVARSGNTIYF
>TRBV28|TRBJ1-6
CASSLSLGSSYNSPLHF
>TRBV5-4|TRBJ2-3
CASSLAGSTRTDTQYF
>TRBV29-1|TRBJ2-1
CSVPGTSGGGYNEQFF
>TRBV9|TRBJ2-1
CASSFSGGLPNEQFF
>TRBV27|TRBJ1-4
CASSPLRQGEEKLFF